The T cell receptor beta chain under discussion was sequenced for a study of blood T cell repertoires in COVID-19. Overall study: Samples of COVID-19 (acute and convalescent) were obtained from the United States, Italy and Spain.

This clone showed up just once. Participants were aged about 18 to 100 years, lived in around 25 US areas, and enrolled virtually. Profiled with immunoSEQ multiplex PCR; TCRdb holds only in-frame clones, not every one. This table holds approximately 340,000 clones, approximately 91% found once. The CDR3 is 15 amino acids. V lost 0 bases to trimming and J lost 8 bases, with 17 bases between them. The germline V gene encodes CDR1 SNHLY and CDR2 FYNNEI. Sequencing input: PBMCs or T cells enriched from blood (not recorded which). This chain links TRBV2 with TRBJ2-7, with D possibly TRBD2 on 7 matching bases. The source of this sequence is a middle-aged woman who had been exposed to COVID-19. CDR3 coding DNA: TGTGCCAGCAGTGAAGCAGGGGGGGCTGCCTGGAAGCAGTACTTC. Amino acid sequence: CASSEAGGAAWKQYF.